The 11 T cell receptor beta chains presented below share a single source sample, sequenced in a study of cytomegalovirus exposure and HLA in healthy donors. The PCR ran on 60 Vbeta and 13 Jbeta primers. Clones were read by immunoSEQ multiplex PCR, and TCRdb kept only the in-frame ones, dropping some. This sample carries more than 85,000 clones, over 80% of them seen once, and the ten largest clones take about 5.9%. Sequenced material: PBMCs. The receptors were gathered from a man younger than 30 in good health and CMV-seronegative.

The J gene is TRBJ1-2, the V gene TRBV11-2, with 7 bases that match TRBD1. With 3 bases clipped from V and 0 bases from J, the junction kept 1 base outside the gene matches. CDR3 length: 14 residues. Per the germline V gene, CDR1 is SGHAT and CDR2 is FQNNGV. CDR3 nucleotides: TGTGCCAGCAGCTTGGGACAGTCTAACTATGGCTACACCTTC. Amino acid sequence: CASSLGQSNYGYTF.

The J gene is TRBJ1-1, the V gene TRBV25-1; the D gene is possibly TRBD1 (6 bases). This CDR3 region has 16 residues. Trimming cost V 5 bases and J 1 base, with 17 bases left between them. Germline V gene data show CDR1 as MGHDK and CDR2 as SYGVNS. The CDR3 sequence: CASSPPRSGANTEAFF. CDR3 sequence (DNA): TGTGCCAGCAGTCCCCCACGCTCAGGGGCGAACACTGAAGCTTTCTTT.

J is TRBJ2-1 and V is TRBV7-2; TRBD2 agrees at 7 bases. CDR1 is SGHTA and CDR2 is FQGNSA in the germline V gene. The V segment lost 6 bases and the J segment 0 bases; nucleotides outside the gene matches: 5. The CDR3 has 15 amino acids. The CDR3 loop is CASRSSGNSYNEQFF. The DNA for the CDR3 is TGTGCCAGCAGGTCTAGCGGAAACTCCTACAATGAGCAGTTCTTC.

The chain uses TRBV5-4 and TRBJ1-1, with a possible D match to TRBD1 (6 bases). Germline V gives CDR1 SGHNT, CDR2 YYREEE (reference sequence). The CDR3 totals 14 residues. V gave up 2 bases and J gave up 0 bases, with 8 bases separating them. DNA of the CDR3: TGTGCCAGCAGCTTCAGGGGTATGAACACTGAAGCTTTCTTT. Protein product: CASSFRGMNTEAFF.

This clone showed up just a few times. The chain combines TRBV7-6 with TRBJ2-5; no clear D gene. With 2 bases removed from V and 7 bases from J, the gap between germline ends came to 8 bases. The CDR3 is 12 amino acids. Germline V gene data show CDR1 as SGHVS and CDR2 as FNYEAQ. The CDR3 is CASSLTLGTQYF. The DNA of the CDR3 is TGTGCCAGCAGCTTAACCCTCGGGACCCAGTACTTC.

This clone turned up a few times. The CDR3 sequence is CASSLERNEKLFF. The CDR3 nucleotides read TGCGCCAGCAGCTTGGAGAGGAATGAAAAACTGTTTTTT. The genes are TRBV5-1 and TRBJ1-4; D ambiguous. Germline V CDR1 and CDR2: SGHRS, YFSETQ. The CDR3 loop spans 13 amino acids. The ends were cut back, 0 bases at V and 5 bases at J, with 5 bases in the middle.

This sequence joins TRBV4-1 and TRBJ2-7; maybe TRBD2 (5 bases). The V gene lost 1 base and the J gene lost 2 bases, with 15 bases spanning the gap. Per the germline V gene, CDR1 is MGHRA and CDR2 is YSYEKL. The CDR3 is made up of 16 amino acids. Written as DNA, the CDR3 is TGCGCCAGCAGCCAAGGCAGCGGAACTATTACCTACGAGCAGTACTTC. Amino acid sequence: CASSQGSGTITYEQYF.

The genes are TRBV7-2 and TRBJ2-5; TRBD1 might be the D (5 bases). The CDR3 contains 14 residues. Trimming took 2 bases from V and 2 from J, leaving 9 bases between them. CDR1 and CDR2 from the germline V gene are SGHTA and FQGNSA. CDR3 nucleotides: TGTGCCAGCAGCTTATATCGACAGCAAGAGACCCAGTACTTC. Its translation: CASSLYRQQETQYF.

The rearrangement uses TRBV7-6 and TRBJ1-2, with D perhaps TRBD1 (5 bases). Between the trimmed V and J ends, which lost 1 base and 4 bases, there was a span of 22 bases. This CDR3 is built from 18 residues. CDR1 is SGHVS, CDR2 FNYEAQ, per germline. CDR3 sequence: CASSLDGTAGSSSYGYTF. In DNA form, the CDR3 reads TGTGCCAGCAGCTTAGACGGGACGGCGGGGAGTTCGAGCTATGGCTACACCTTC.

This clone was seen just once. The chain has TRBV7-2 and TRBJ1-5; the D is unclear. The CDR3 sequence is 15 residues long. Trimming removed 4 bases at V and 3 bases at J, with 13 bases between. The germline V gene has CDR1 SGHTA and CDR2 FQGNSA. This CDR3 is CASSSLAGNNQPQHF. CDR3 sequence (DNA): TGTGCCAGCAGCTCCTTGGCGGGGAACAATCAGCCCCAGCATTTT. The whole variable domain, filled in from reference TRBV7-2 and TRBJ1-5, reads GAGVSQSPSNKVTEKGKDVELRCDPISGHTALYWYRQSLGQGLEFLIYFQGNSAPDKSGLPSDRFSAERTGGSVSTLTIQRTQQEDSAVYLCASSSLAGNNQPQHFGDGTRLSIL.

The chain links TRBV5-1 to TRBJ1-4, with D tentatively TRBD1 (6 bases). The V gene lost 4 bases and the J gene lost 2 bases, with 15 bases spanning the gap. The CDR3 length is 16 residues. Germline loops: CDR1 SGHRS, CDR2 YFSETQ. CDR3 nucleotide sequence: TGCGCCAGCAGCCGGGGATCGGGGGGCACTAATGAAAAACTGTTTTTT. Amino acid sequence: CASSRGSGGTNEKLFF.